This TCR beta chain was obtained from a study of cytomegalovirus exposure and HLA in healthy donors. TCRdb's table, derived via immunoSEQ multiplex PCR, lists solely in-frame clones and lacks some. The repertoire holds around 120,000 clones, around 88% seen once, with about 1.8% in the top ten. This clone was recorded only once. Its matching antigen is unknown. Losses at the gene ends were 5 bases for V and 7 bases for J; bases not matched to a gene: 14. The CDR3 has 15 amino acids. From germline, CDR1 is MNHEY and CDR2 SMNVEV (reference sequence). Study outcomes and limitations: Reportedly, diagnosis of cytomegalovirus status by the classifier showed high specificity and sensitivity. The study labeled 164 TCR beta chains cytomegalovirus-associated.

This sequence joins TRBV27 and TRBJ2-7; 7 bases are a match to TRBD1. This TCR was recovered from a man in his late teens or twenties in good health and CMV-seronegative. Sequencing was carried out using PBMCs. CDR3 DNA: TGTGCCAGCAGTAAGACCGGGACAGCCAATTGGGAGCAGTACTTC. Translation gives CASSKTGTANWEQYF.